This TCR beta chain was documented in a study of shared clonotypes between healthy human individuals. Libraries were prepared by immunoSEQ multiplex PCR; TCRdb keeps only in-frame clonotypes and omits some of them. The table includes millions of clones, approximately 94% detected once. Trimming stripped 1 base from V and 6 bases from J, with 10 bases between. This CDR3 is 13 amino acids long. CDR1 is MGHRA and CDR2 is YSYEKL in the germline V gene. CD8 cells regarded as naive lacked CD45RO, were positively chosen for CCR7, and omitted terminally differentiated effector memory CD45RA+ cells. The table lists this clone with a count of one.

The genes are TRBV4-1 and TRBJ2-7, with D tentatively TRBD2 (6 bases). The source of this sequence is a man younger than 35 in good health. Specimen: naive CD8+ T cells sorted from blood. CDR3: CASSQGRGGEQYF. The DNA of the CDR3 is TGCGCCAGCAGCCAAGGAAGGGGAGGCGAGCAGTACTTC.